Listed below are T cell receptor beta chains from one sample, sequenced in a study of neurological immune-mediated disorders. TCRdb used MiXCR to reprocess the 5' RACE reads, holding one entry per CDR3 protein. The profile shows under 60,000 distinct CDR3 sequences, approximately 3.3% of them singletons. Sequenced input: PBMCs. Receptor source: a man aged 35 to 55 with multiple sclerosis. Each CDR3 is given with its conserved first and last residue. D genes are given only for firm matches. Clone size is not always given. Where it is, it says once, few, many or a class for expanded clones.

v_call	j_call	d_call	clone_size	cdr3_nt	cdr3_aa
TRBV30	TRBJ2-5	-	many	TGTGCCTGGAGTATAAGTGGACAAGAGACCCAGTACTTC	CAWSISGQETQYF
TRBV18	TRBJ1-5	TRBD1	few	TGTGCCAGCTCACCATACAGCCAGGGGACAGGAAGCAATCAGCCCCAGAATTTT	CASSPYSQGTGSNQPQNF
TRBV6-5	TRBJ2-7	-	many	TGTGCCAGCAGTTACAATCGACCAGGACTTACCTACGAGCAGTACTTC	CASSYNRPGLTYEQYF
TRBV5-1	TRBJ2-1	-	many	TGCGCCAGCAGCTCCGGGAATCTATACAATGAGCAGTTCTTC	CASSSGNLYNEQFF
TRBV11-3	TRBJ1-1	TRBD1	many	TGTGCCAGCAGCTTATCGACAGGGGACACTGAAGCTTTCTTT	CASSLSTGDTEAFF
TRBV7-9	TRBJ2-3	-	many	TGTGCCAGCAGCTCTAATAGAGGGAGAACTAGCACAGATACGCAGTATTTT	CASSSNRGRTSTDTQYF
TRBV11-2	TRBJ1-1	TRBD1	many	TGTGCCAGCAGCTTAGGCGGGACAGTTAGGACTGAAGCTTTCTTT	CASSLGGTVRTEAFF
TRBV20-1	TRBJ2-7	-	-	TGCAGTGCTGATCGCGGGTCTAGCGTATCCTACGAGCAGTACTTC	CSADRGSSVSYEQYF
TRBV28	TRBJ2-5	-	many	TGTGCCAGCAGTCCAAACTCGGAGACCCAGTACTTC	CASSPNSETQYF
TRBV29-1	TRBJ2-5	-	medium-sized	TGCAGCGTTGTAGGACTGGAAGACCAAGAGACCCAGTACTTC	CSVVGLEDQETQYF
TRBV12-3/TRBV12-4	TRBJ1-3	-	many	TGTGCCAGCAGCCCCAATGGAAACACCATATATTTT	CASSPNGNTIYF
TRBV20-1	TRBJ1-1	TRBD1	many	TGCAGTGCAAAAGACAGGGGGATGAACACTGAAGCTTTCTTT	CSAKDRGMNTEAFF
TRBV6-1	TRBJ1-1	TRBD1	many	TGTGCCAGCAGCCTAAGGGACAGGAGCACTGAAGCTTTCTTT	CASSLRDRSTEAFF
TRBV6-6	TRBJ1-2	-	once	TGTGCCAGCAGCCCTACAAAGAACTATGGCTACACCTTC	CASSPTKNYGYTF
TRBV7-2	TRBJ1-5	-	many	TGTGCCAGCAGCTTAGGTGAGGTAACGAATCAGCCCCAGAATTTT	CASSLGEVTNQPQNF
TRBV6-5	TRBJ1-6	-	many	TGTGCCAGCGGGGATTCACCCCTCCACTTT	CASGDSPLHF
TRBV7-9	TRBJ1-6	-	many	TGTGCCAGCAGCTCTCCGGACAAGAGCTCCTATAATTCACCCCTCCACTTT	CASSSPDKSSYNSPLHF
TRBV5-1	TRBJ2-3	-	many	TGCGCCAGCAGCTTGGAGGCCCGAACTAGAACAGATACGCAGTATTTT	CASSLEARTRTDTQYF
TRBV7-6	TRBJ1-6	TRBD1	many	TGTGCCAGCAGCACCCGGACAGGAGTTAATTCACCCCTCAACTTT	CASSTRTGVNSPLNF
TRBV5-1	TRBJ2-7	-	many	TGCGCCAGCAGCTTGGCCGCAGGCTCGGAAGAGCAGTACTTC	CASSLAAGSEEQYF
TRBV5-1	TRBJ2-3	-	many	TGCGCCAGCAGTTTTAGATCCCCCGGCACAGATACGCAGTATTTT	CASSFRSPGTDTQYF
TRBV4-1	TRBJ1-2	TRBD1	many	TGCGCCAGCAGCCAAGAAGGGGGACAGGGGTATGGCTACACCTTC	CASSQEGGQGYGYTF
TRBV7-2	TRBJ2-3	-	many	TGTGCCAGCAGTCCGCCGGCGTGGGGGACGGAGATCACAGATACGCAGTATTTT	CASSPPAWGTEITDTQYF
TRBV10-3	TRBJ2-1	TRBD2	many	TGTGCCATCAGTGAGGGACTAGCGGGGGTTAGCTCCTACAATGAGCAGTTCTTC	CAISEGLAGVSSYNEQFF
TRBV7-9	TRBJ2-5	-	many	TGTGCCAGCAGCCCGAGAGTTGGGGAATCTGAGACCCAGTACTTC	CASSPRVGESETQYF
TRBV5-1	TRBJ2-3	-	few	TGCGCCAGCAGCGGACGGAGGTACGGAGATAGCACAGATACGCAGTATTTT	CASSGRRYGDSTDTQYF
TRBV14	TRBJ1-1	-	many	TGTGCCAGCAGCCAGATTTCCAGCACTGAAGCTTTCTTT	CASSQISSTEAFF
TRBV18	TRBJ1-1	-	few	TGTGCCAGCGCCAAATTAAGGGAGAACACTGAAGCTTTCTTT	CASAKLRENTEAFF